A single sample gave rise to the 21 T cell receptor beta chains below, sequenced in a study of blood T cell repertoires in COVID-19. The protocol was immunoSEQ multiplex PCR, while the TCRdb copy is restricted to in-frame clones and leaves out a portion. The table has fewer than 350,000 clones, around 86% seen once; the top ten hold approximately 4.4%. Sequencing was performed on PBMCs or T cells enriched from blood (not recorded which). Receptors originate from a woman in her thirties or forties with acute COVID-19.

The chain links TRBV14 to TRBJ2-3, with D maybe TRBD1 (6 bases). Germline V gene sequence: CDR1 SGHDN, CDR2 FVKESK. The CDR3 spans 16 residues. Deletions cut 1 base from V and 2 bases from J, with 13 bases between. The CDR3: CASSQGGRGFTDTQYF. Here the CDR3 DNA reads TGTGCCAGCAGCCAAGGAGGCAGGGGCTTCACAGATACGCAGTATTTT.

The CDR3 reads CASRKQGATEAFF. CDR3 DNA sequence: TGTGCCAGTAGGAAACAGGGAGCCACTGAAGCTTTCTTT. V gene TRBV19 combines with J gene TRBJ1-1, with D maybe TRBD1 (6 bases). CDR3 length equals 13 residues. Deletions cut 6 bases from V and 4 bases from J, with 12 bases between. CDR1 LNHDA and CDR2 SQIVND come from the germline V gene (reference sequence).

The chain has TRBV5-1 and TRBJ1-4; D unresolved. V was shortened by 0 bases and J by 4 bases, with 13 bases between the two germline ends. Germline CDR1 is SGHRS and CDR2 is YFSETQ. The CDR3 totals 16 residues. The CDR3 sequence is CASSLGWIGDNEKLFF. The CDR3 DNA sequence: TGCGCCAGCAGCTTGGGCTGGATCGGGGATAATGAAAAACTGTTTTTT.

The rearrangement links TRBV12-5 to TRBJ1-2; the match to TRBD1 covers 7 bases. Germline V gene data show CDR1 as LGHNT and CDR2 as FRNRAP. The junction had 14 bases not matched to a gene; V was cut back by 2 bases and J by 2 bases. The CDR3 is made up of 18 amino acids. The CDR3 region has the DNA TGTGCTAGTGGTTTGCAGGGTAAAGGGGACAGAAAAAACTATGGCTACACCTTC. Encoded protein: CASGLQGKGDRKNYGYTF.

The V gene is TRBV5-5, the J gene TRBJ2-2; 7 bases line up with TRBD2. This CDR3 has 15 amino acids. CDR1 and CDR2 from the germline V gene are SGHKS and YYEKEE (reference sequence). V shed 0 bases and J 4 bases; nucleotides not matched to a gene: 3. CDR3 amino acids: CASSLAGLSTGELFF. The CDR3 coding sequence is TGTGCCAGCAGCTTGGCGGGACTATCCACCGGGGAGCTGTTTTTT.

J is TRBJ2-1 and V is TRBV4-3, with 11 bases that match TRBD2. After removal of 1 base from V and 9 bases from J, the junction contained 8 bases not matched to a gene. The CDR3 sequence is 16 residues long. Germline assignment: CDR1 LGHNA and CDR2 YSLEER. The CDR3 spells CASSQVAGGQDSEQFF. The CDR3 DNA follows: TGCGCCAGCAGCCAAGTAGCGGGGGGGCAAGACAGTGAGCAGTTCTTC.

The rearrangement uses TRBV7-2 and TRBJ1-2; D perhaps matches TRBD1 (5 bases). The V end lost 5 bases, the J end lost 3 bases, and 16 bases lay between the germline ends. There are 15 residues in the CDR3. Germline-derived CDR1 and CDR2 are SGHTA and FQGNSA. The CDR3 DNA is TGTGCCAGCAGCCCCGGGGGAGGAATTTACTATGGCTACACCTTC. Protein sequence: CASSPGGGIYYGYTF. The whole variable domain, remainder taken from reference TRBV7-2 and TRBJ1-2, is GAGVSQSPSNKVTEKGKDVELRCDPISGHTALYWYRQSLGQGLEFLIYFQGNSAPDKSGLPSDRFSAERTGGSVSTLTIQRTQQEDSAVYLCASSPGGGIYYGYTFGSGTRLTVV.

The chain uses TRBV18 and TRBJ2-5; D not certain. Per the germline V gene, CDR1 is KGHSH and CDR2 is LQKENI. This CDR3 is 12 amino acids long. Trimming shortened V by 3 bases and J by 4 bases, and 6 bases separated the two germline ends. CDR3 in amino acids: CASSPIRETQYF. The CDR3 DNA follows: TGTGCCAGCTCACCCATCAGAGAGACCCAGTACTTC.

This clone has only one observation. The chain has TRBV18 and TRBJ2-2, with 9 bases identical to TRBD2. CDR3 length: 15 residues. Germline V lookup: CDR1 KGHSH, CDR2 LQKENI. The V gene end was trimmed by 6 bases and the J gene end by 2 bases; junction bases not matched to a gene: 4. This CDR3 reads CASSPSGINTGELFF. In nucleotides, the CDR3 is TGTGCCAGCTCGCCTAGCGGGATCAACACCGGGGAGCTGTTTTTT.

V usage is TRBV7-9 and J usage is TRBJ1-3; a possible D gene is TRBD1 (5 bases). Germline V lookup: CDR1 SEHNR, CDR2 FQNEAQ (reference sequence). V shed 6 bases and J shed 5 bases, with 8 bases lying between them. The CDR3 runs to 12 residues. DNA of the CDR3: TGTGCCAGCAGGGAGGGGCGAAACACCATATATTTT. Translation gives CASREGRNTIYF.

The chain combines TRBV5-5 with TRBJ1-5, with 7 bases identical to TRBD1. Germline trimming cut 0 bases from V and 2 bases from J; bases unmatched to any gene: 11. This CDR3 is 18 amino acids long. Germline-derived CDR1 and CDR2 are SGHKS and YYEKEE (reference sequence). The DNA for the CDR3 is TGTGCCAGCAGCTTGGGGATACAGGGGACGGGGGGCAATCAGCCCCAGCATTTT. This codes for CASSLGIQGTGGNQPQHF.

This sequence joins TRBV27 and TRBJ2-3; TRBD2 matches at 10 bases. CDR1 and CDR2 (germline): MNHEY, SMNVEV (reference sequence). The CDR3 is 18 amino acids. V lost 7 bases to trimming and J lost 2 bases; unmatched junction nucleotides: 15. CDR3 region: CASKKYGTSVLLTDTQYF. DNA for the CDR3: TGTGCCAGCAAAAAATATGGGACTAGCGTCCTCCTCACAGATACGCAGTATTTT.

The V and J genes are TRBV7-9 and TRBJ2-3, with D possibly being TRBD1 (6 bases). Per germline, CDR1 SEHNR and CDR2 FQNEAQ (reference sequence). Trimming removed 1 base at V and 1 base at J, with 12 bases between. The CDR3 loop spans 16 amino acids. The CDR3 sequence is CASSLGGQGGTDTQYF. CDR3 nucleotide sequence: TGTGCCAGCAGCTTAGGGGGGCAGGGCGGCACAGATACGCAGTATTTT.

The chain couples TRBV2 to TRBJ1-5; weak D call: TRBD1 (5 bases). This CDR3 region has 15 residues. V was trimmed by 4 bases and J by 0 bases, leaving 10 bases between them. Germline CDR1 is SNHLY and CDR2 is FYNNEI. CDR3 nucleotide sequence: TGTGCCAGCAGTGGTGGGACTTTTAGCAATCAGCCCCAGCATTTT. Protein: CASSGGTFSNQPQHF.

This sequence joins TRBV2 and TRBJ2-7, with D possibly matching TRBD1 (6 bases). V was clipped by 8 bases and J by 3 bases, with 17 bases between them. Per the germline V gene, CDR1 is SNHLY and CDR2 is FYNNEI. The CDR3 loop spans 14 amino acids. The CDR3 bases are TGTGCCAGCCACTACTCAAGGACAGACTACGAGCAGTACTTC. Its protein product is CASHYSRTDYEQYF.

The J gene is TRBJ1-1, the V gene TRBV7-9; 9 bases map to TRBD1. The germline V gene encodes CDR1 SEHNR and CDR2 FQNEAQ (reference sequence). V shed 5 bases, J shed 5 bases, and the junction held 9 bases outside the gene matches. The CDR3 contains 15 residues. The chain's CDR3 is CASSAEGQGRTEAFF. CDR3 nucleotide sequence: TGTGCCAGCAGCGCCGAGGGACAGGGTAGGACTGAAGCTTTCTTT.

The V and J genes are TRBV7-2 and TRBJ1-2; the D gene is possibly TRBD1 (5 bases). The ends were cut back, 1 base at V and 4 bases at J, with 10 bases in the middle. The CDR3 is 14 amino acids. Germline V lookup: CDR1 SGHTA, CDR2 FQGNSA. CDR3 sequence: CASSLVQGSYGYTF. The CDR3 nucleotides read TGTGCCAGCAGCTTAGTTCAGGGCTCCTATGGCTACACCTTC.

This chain uses TRBV7-8 with TRBJ1-1; no reliable D call. With 1 base removed from V and 0 bases from J, the gap between germline ends came to 12 bases. This CDR3 is 16 amino acids long. Germline V gives CDR1 SGHVS, CDR2 FQNEAQ. The CDR3 DNA sequence: TGTGCCAGCAGCTTAGGTTTGCCGAGTTTGAACACTGAAGCTTTCTTT. This sequence encodes CASSLGLPSLNTEAFF.

This chain joins TRBV10-2 and TRBJ2-5; 7 bases are a match to TRBD2. The length of the CDR3 is 14 residues. Germline V gene sequence: CDR1 WSHSY, CDR2 SAAADI. V lost 3 bases and J lost 10; bases outside the gene matches: 11. The CDR3 region is CASSDRFRGGIQYF. CDR3 in DNA: TGCGCCAGCAGTGATCGGTTTAGGGGAGGGATCCAGTACTTC.

The rearrangement uses TRBV4-2 and TRBJ2-3; D may be TRBD2 (6 bases). With 1 base removed from V and 4 bases from J, the gap between germline ends came to 15 bases. The CDR3 totals 16 residues. Germline V gene lookup returns CDR1 LGHNA and CDR2 YNFKEQ. CDR3 region: CASSQGRGRGPDTQYF. In DNA, the CDR3 is TGTGCCAGCAGCCAAGGGAGGGGAAGGGGTCCAGATACGCAGTATTTT.

The chain links TRBV7-8 to TRBJ1-5, with TRBD1 identical over 7 bases. This CDR3 spans 15 amino acids. Unmatched junction bases numbered 4, after V lost 1 base and J lost 4 bases. Germline assignment: CDR1 SGHVS and CDR2 FQNEAQ. The CDR3 spells CASSLGGQKNQPQHF. CDR3 coding DNA: TGTGCCAGCAGCTTAGGGGGACAGAAGAATCAGCCCCAGCATTTT.